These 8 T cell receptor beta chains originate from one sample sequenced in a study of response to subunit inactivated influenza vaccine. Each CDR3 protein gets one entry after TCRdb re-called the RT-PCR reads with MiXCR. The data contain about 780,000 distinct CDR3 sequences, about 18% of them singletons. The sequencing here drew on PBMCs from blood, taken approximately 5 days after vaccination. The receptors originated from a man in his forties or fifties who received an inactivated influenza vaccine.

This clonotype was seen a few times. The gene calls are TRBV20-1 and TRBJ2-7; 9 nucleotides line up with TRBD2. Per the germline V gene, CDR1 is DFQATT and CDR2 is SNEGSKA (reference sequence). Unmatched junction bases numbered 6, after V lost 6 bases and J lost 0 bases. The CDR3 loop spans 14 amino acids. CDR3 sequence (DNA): TGCAGTGCCATTAGCGGGAGTCCCTCCTACGAGCAGTACTTC. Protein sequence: CSAISGSPSYEQYF.

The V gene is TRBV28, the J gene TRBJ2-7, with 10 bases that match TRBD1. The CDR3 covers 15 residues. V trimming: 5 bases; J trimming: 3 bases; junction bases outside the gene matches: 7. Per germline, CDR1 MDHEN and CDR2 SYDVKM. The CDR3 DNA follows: TGTGCCAGCAGTCACCGGACAGGGGGAGGCTACGAGCAGTACTTC. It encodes CASSHRTGGGYEQYF. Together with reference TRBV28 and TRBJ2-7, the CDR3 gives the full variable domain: DVKVTQSSRYLVKRTGEKVFLECVQDMDHENMFWYRQDPGLGLRLIYFSYDVKMKEKGDIPEGYSVSREKKERFSLILESASTNQTSMYLCASSHRTGGGYEQYFGPGTRLTVT.

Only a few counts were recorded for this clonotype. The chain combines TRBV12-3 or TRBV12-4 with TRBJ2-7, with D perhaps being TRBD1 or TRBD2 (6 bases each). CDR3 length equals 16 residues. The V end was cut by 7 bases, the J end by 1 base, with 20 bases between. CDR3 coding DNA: TGTGCCAGCACCCCCCGAAGGGTAGGGGGGTCCTACGAGCAGTACTTC. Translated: CASTPRRVGGSYEQYF.

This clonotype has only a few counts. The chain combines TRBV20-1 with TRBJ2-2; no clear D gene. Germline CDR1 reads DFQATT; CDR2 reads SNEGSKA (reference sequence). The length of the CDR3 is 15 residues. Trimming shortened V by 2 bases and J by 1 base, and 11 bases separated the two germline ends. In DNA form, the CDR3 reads TGCAGTGCTAGAACCGGTACCCAGAACACCGGGGAGCTGTTTTTT. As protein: CSARTGTQNTGELFF.

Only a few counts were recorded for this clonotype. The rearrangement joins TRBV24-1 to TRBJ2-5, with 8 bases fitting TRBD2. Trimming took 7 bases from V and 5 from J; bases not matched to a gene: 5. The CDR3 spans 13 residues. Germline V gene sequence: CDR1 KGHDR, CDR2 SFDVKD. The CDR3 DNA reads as TGTGCCACCAGACAAGCGGGAGTGGAGACCCAGTACTTC. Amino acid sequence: CATRQAGVETQYF.

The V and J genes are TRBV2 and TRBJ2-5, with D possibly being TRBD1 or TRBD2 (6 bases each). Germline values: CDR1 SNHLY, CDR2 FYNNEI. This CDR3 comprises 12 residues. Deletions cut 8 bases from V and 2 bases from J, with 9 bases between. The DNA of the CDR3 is TGTGCCAGCGGGGGGCCACAAGAGACCCAGTACTTC. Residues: CASGGPQETQYF.

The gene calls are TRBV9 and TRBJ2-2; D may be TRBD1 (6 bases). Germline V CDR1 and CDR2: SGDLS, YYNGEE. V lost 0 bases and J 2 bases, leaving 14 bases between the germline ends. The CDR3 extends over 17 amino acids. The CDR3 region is CASSVAREGQNTGELFF. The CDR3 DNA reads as TGTGCCAGCAGCGTAGCTCGTGAGGGACAAAACACCGGGGAGCTGTTTTTT.

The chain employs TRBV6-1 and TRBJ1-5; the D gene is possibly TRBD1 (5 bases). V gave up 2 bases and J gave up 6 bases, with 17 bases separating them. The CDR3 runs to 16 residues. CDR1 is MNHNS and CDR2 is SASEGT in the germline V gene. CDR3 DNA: TGTGCCAGCAGTGAATCCCGGGCCAGGGTCGGTCAGCCCCAGCATTTT. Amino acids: CASSESRARVGQPQHF.